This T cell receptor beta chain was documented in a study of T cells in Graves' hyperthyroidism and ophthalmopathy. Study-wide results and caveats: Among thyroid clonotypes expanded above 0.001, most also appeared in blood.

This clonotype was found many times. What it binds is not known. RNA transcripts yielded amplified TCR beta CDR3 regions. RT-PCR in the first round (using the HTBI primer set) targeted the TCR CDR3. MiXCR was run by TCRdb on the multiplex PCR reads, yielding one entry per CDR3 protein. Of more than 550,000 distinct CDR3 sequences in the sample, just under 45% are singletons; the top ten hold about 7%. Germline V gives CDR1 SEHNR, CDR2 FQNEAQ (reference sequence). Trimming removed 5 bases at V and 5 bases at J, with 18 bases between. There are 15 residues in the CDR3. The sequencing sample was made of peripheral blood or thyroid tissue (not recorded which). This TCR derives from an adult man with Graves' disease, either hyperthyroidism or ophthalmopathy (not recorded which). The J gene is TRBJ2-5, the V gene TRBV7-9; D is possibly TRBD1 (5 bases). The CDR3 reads CASSQGPRSRETQYF. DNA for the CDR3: TGTGCCAGCAGCCAGGGCCCTAGGTCGCGGGAGACCCAGTACTTC.